Many counts were recorded for the clone carrying this TCR beta chain. Its target is not known. RNA was extracted from bulk tissue without any cell sorting. The sample comes from a study of tumor and adjacent non-tumor tissue in lung cancer. The CDR3 consists of 15 residues. V was shortened by 3 bases and J by 3 bases, with 15 bases between the two germline ends. Per the germline V gene, CDR1 is GTSNPN and CDR2 is SVGIG (reference sequence). Three rounds of nested PCR, following a modified ARM-PCR protocol, produced the TCRbeta library. Each CDR3 protein is one row after TCRdb ran MiXCR on the multiplex PCR reads. The table lists under 100,000 distinct CDR3 sequences, around 65% of them singletons. Study conclusions and caveats: TCR diversity was significantly greater in tumor than normal lung tissue.

Source material: lung tumor tissue. The J gene is TRBJ1-3, the V gene TRBV30; maybe TRBD1 (6 bases). The clonotype comes from a woman between 65 and 79 years old with non-small cell lung cancer. The CDR3 loop reads CAWRGGRGYGNTIYF. CDR3 DNA: TGTGCCTGGAGAGGGGGGCGAGGGTATGGAAACACCATATATTTT.